These 31 T cell receptor beta chains were all obtained from the same sample, sequenced in a study of cytomegalovirus exposure and HLA in healthy donors. The PCR was carried out with 60 Vbeta primers and 13 Jbeta primers. The assay was immunoSEQ multiplex PCR, and TCRdb's table has in-frame clones only and misses some. The table for this sample gives about 140,000 clones. The sample was PBMCs. The receptors were gathered from a woman between 18 and 30 years old in good health and CMV-seronegative.

The chain joins TRBV28 to TRBJ1-1; perhaps TRBD1 as D (5 bases). V shed 4 bases and J shed 1 base, with 10 bases lying between them. The CDR3 has 14 amino acids. Germline CDR1 and CDR2: MDHEN and SYDVKM. The CDR3 spells CASSWTPRNTEAFF. For the CDR3, the DNA is TGTGCCAGCAGTTGGACACCCCGGAACACTGAAGCTTTCTTT.

This sequence joins TRBV25-1 and TRBJ1-3; 7 nucleotides line up with TRBD1. CDR1 and CDR2 (germline): MGHDK, SYGVNS. This CDR3 region has 13 residues. J gave up 3 bases and V 8 bases, and 4 bases lay outside the gene matches. Written as DNA, the CDR3 is TGTGCCAGCTCCGGGACAGTTGGAAACACCATATATTTT. Its translation: CASSGTVGNTIYF.

The CDR3 is CASSLGQGGRTEAFF. CDR3 in DNA: TGCGCCAGCAGCTTAGGACAGGGAGGGCGAACTGAAGCTTTCTTT. The chain uses TRBV5-1 and TRBJ1-1, with 8 nucleotides matching TRBD1. Germline V gene sequence: CDR1 SGHRS, CDR2 YFSETQ. Trimming removed 2 bases from V and 5 bases from J; junction bases left unmatched: 8. This CDR3 has 15 amino acids.

V is TRBV5-1 and J is TRBJ1-6, with 8 nucleotides matching TRBD1. V gave up 0 bases and J gave up 5 bases; unmatched junction bases: 1. This CDR3 region has 15 residues. Germline CDR1 SGHRS, CDR2 YFSETQ. The CDR3 region is CASSLEGQDNSPLHF. The CDR3 DNA follows: TGCGCCAGCAGCTTGGAGGGACAGGATAATTCACCCCTCCACTTT.

The chain uses TRBV5-1 and TRBJ2-1, with TRBD2 matching 8 bases. Trimming cost V 4 bases and J 8 bases; bases outside gene matches: 11. This CDR3 spans 15 amino acids. Germline V gene data show CDR1 as SGHRS and CDR2 as YFSETQ. CDR3 region: CASSPDRTSRDEQFF. CDR3 nucleotides: TGCGCCAGCAGCCCCGATCGGACTAGCCGCGATGAGCAGTTCTTC.

This CDR3 reads CASSLVIREGFVDEQFF. In nucleotides, the CDR3 is TGTGCCAGCAGCTTAGTGATACGGGAGGGGTTCGTTGATGAGCAGTTCTTC. The chain has TRBV7-2 and TRBJ2-1; TRBD2 matches 8 bases. Germline V gene data show CDR1 as SGHTA and CDR2 as FQGNSA. The CDR3 contains 17 residues. V was pared by 1 base and J by 8 bases, with 13 bases of the junction left unmatched. The whole variable domain, filled in from reference TRBV7-2 and TRBJ2-1, reads GAGVSQSPSNKVTEKGKDVELRCDPISGHTALYWYRQSLGQGLEFLIYFQGNSAPDKSGLPSDRFSAERTGGSVSTLTIQRTQQEDSAVYLCASSLVIREGFVDEQFFGPGTRLTVL.

Turning to this clone: A read error may account for a junction end that differs from germline. The chain is built from TRBV30 and TRBJ2-1, with TRBD2 matching 9 bases. The CDR3 is 13 residues long. Germline V CDR1 and CDR2: GTSNPN, SVGIG (reference sequence). CDR3 nucleotide sequence: TGTGCCTGGAGTCTACCTGTCGGGACTAGCCGTCTCTTC. This codes for CAWSLPVGTSRLF.

The chain couples TRBV7-2 to TRBJ2-3; 10 nucleotides match TRBD2. Germline CDR1 reads SGHTA; CDR2 reads FQGNSA. Germline trimming cut 1 base from V and 5 bases from J; bases unmatched to any gene: 0. The CDR3 is 14 amino acids. Here the CDR3 DNA reads TGTGCCAGCAGCTTAGGACTAGCGGGAGATACGCAGTATTTT. Translation gives CASSLGLAGDTQYF.

The chain couples TRBV15 to TRBJ2-2; maybe TRBD1 (5 bases). The CDR3 runs 14 residues. V lost 9 bases and J lost 3, with 14 bases in between. CDR1 is LNHNV, CDR2 YYDKDF, per germline (reference sequence). Here the CDR3 DNA reads TGTGCCACTCGAACCCAGGGTTACACCGGGGAGCTGTTTTTT. Its translation is CATRTQGYTGELFF.

The CDR3 spells CASSSWRASSYERYV. DNA of the CDR3: TGTGCCAGCAGCAGTTGGCGGGCAAGCTCCTACGAGCGGTACGTC. V is TRBV21-1 and J is TRBJ2-7; the table's TRBD2 call for D was not verified on the DNA. TRBV21-1 constitutes a pseudogene. The CDR3 length is 15 residues.

The genes are TRBV7-8 and TRBJ2-2, with 9 bases matching TRBD2. Losses at the gene ends were 5 bases for V and 0 bases for J; bases not matched to a gene: 4. Germline V gene sequence: CDR1 SGHVS, CDR2 FQNEAQ. The CDR3 consists of 16 residues. Written as DNA, the CDR3 is TGTGCCAGCAGCCTACGACTAGCGGCGAACACCGGGGAGCTGTTTTTT. It encodes CASSLRLAANTGELFF.

The chain has TRBV29-1 and TRBJ2-2; D may be TRBD2 (5 bases). V shed 5 bases and J shed 4 bases, with 8 bases lying between them. The CDR3 is 12 amino acids. Germline V gene lookup returns CDR1 SQVTM and CDR2 ANQGSEA. The CDR3 nucleotides read TGCAGCGTTCCGGACTCCACCGGGGAGCTGTTTTTT. This codes for CSVPDSTGELFF.

The chain carries TRBV7-2 and TRBJ1-4; 10 bases are a match to TRBD1. Germline values: CDR1 SGHTA, CDR2 FQGNSA. This CDR3 region has 15 residues. V was clipped by 0 bases and J by 8 bases; unmatched bases: 3. The CDR3 nucleotides are TGTGCCAGCAGCTTAGCCTGGGACAGGGGCGAAAAACTGTTTTTT. This gives the protein CASSLAWDRGEKLFF.

The rearrangement links TRBV6-1 to TRBJ2-7; 10 bases map to TRBD2. The CDR3 runs 14 residues. CDR1 MNHNS and CDR2 SASEGT come from the germline V gene. V lost 7 bases to trimming and J lost 0 bases; unmatched junction nucleotides: 3. The CDR3 nucleotides are TGTGCCAGCAACGCTAGCGGGAGCTCCTACGAGCAGTACTTC. Its translation is CASNASGSSYEQYF.

This chain uses TRBV4-1 with TRBJ2-1; D possibly corresponds to TRBD1 (5 bases). The germline V gene encodes CDR1 MGHRA and CDR2 YSYEKL. The CDR3 is 16 amino acids. Between the trimmed V and J ends, which lost 0 bases and 2 bases, there was a span of 11 bases. This chain's CDR3 is CASSQDGAEPYNEQFF. CDR3 in DNA: TGCGCCAGCAGCCAAGATGGGGCGGAACCCTACAATGAGCAGTTCTTC.

The rearrangement links TRBV7-3 to TRBJ2-3; 9 bases are a match to TRBD2. The germline V gene encodes CDR1 SGHTA and CDR2 FQGTGA. This CDR3 is 15 amino acids long. The V gene end was trimmed by 2 bases and the J gene end by 5 bases; junction bases not matched to a gene: 5. In DNA, the CDR3 is TGTGCCAGCAGCTTAGCGGGAGGGCCTAGAGATACGCAGTATTTT. Its translation: CASSLAGGPRDTQYF.

The chain links TRBV5-1 to TRBJ1-3; D ambiguous. The germline V gene has CDR1 SGHRS and CDR2 YFSETQ. The CDR3 totals 14 residues. The V and J ends lost 4 bases and 3 bases respectively, with 11 bases between them. CDR3 sequence (DNA): TGCGCCAGCAGCCCCGAAATCGGTGGAAACACCATATATTTT. It codes for CASSPEIGGNTIYF.

The chain carries TRBV7-3 and TRBJ2-3, with TRBD2 matching over 13 bases. This CDR3 contains 19 residues. With V trimmed by 5 bases and J by 5 bases, 16 bases remained unmatched. The germline CDR1 and CDR2 sequences are SGHTA and FQGTGA. CDR3 residues: CASSQYPILAGGPGDTQYF. CDR3 nucleotides: TGTGCCAGCAGCCAATACCCAATACTAGCGGGAGGGCCGGGAGATACGCAGTATTTT. Full variable domain (rest looked up from reference TRBV7-3 and TRBJ2-3): GAGVSQTPSNKVTEKGKYVELRCDPISGHTALYWYRQSLGQGPEFLIYFQGTGAADDSGLPNDRFFAVRPEGSVSTLKIQRTERGDSAVYLCASSQYPILAGGPGDTQYFGPGTRLTVL.

The chain is built from TRBV5-1 and TRBJ1-5, with 7 bases lining up with TRBD1. Looked up from germline, CDR1 is SGHRS and CDR2 is YFSETQ. CDR3 length: 15 amino acids. The junction had 8 bases not matched to a gene; V was cut back by 5 bases and J by 3 bases. The CDR3 nucleotides read TGCGCCAGCAGTTCCGGGACAGTCCCCAATCAGCCCCAGCATTTT. Protein sequence: CASSSGTVPNQPQHF.

The chain recombines TRBV19 with TRBJ1-2, with TRBD1 as a possible D gene (6 bases). CDR1 is LNHDA and CDR2 is SQIVND in the germline V gene (reference sequence). Trimming stripped 3 bases from V and 8 bases from J, with 22 bases between. The CDR3 length is 16 residues. CDR3 loop: CASSIPFRTTGFGYTF. The CDR3 nucleotides are TGTGCCAGTAGTATCCCCTTCCGCACGACAGGATTCGGCTACACCTTC.

J is TRBJ1-5 and V is TRBV19; D is unresolved. Germline V gene data show CDR1 as LNHDA and CDR2 as SQIVND (reference sequence). Trimming removed 0 bases at V and 2 bases at J, with 11 bases between. CDR3 length equals 16 residues. This CDR3 is CASSIEDITGNQPQHF. For the CDR3, the DNA is TGTGCCAGTAGTATAGAAGACATCACTGGCAATCAGCCCCAGCATTTT.

The V and J genes are TRBV29-1 and TRBJ2-1; TRBD1 might be the D (6 bases). CDR3 length: 13 residues. The germline V and J ends were trimmed by 4 bases and 5 bases, with 12 bases remaining between them. CDR1 and CDR2 from the germline V gene are SQVTM and ANQGSEA. The DNA of the CDR3 is TGCAGCGTTGGAGGGGGAGAGCACAATGAGCAGTTCTTC. Its translation: CSVGGGEHNEQFF.

The chain couples TRBV28 to TRBJ1-5; 8 bases line up with TRBD1. Trimming removed 3 bases from V and 2 bases from J; junction bases left unmatched: 6. The germline CDR1 and CDR2 sequences are MDHEN and SYDVKM. CDR3 length equals 16 residues. The CDR3 bases are TGTGCCAGCAGTTTGGGCAGGGGGCGAGGCAATCAGCCCCAGCATTTT. This translates into CASSLGRGRGNQPQHF.

V usage is TRBV5-4 and J usage is TRBJ1-3, with D maybe TRBD1 (6 bases). The CDR3 covers 15 residues. V was cut by 4 bases and J by 0 bases, with 11 bases left in between. Germline V gene sequence: CDR1 SGHNT, CDR2 YYREEE (reference sequence). In nucleotides, the CDR3 is TGTGCCAGCAGCGACATGACAGGCTCTGGAAACACCATATATTTT. Translated, it gives CASSDMTGSGNTIYF.

The rearrangement uses TRBV7-6 and TRBJ2-1, with 9 bases identical to TRBD2. From germline, CDR1 is SGHVS and CDR2 FNYEAQ. The CDR3 extends over 17 amino acids. V shed 1 base and J 6 bases; nucleotides not matched to a gene: 10. CDR3 sequence: CASSLGGGSGRSNEQFF. The CDR3 bases are TGTGCCAGCAGCTTAGGGGGTGGGAGCGGGAGGTCCAATGAGCAGTTCTTC.

The V and J genes are TRBV7-9 and TRBJ2-7, with TRBD2 as a possible D gene (6 bases). The germline CDR1 and CDR2 sequences are SEHNR and FQNEAQ (reference sequence). Trimming shortened V by 1 base and J by 7 bases, and 11 bases separated the two germline ends. The CDR3 covers 13 residues. The CDR3 loop reads CASSLEVGGEQYV. CDR3 DNA: TGTGCCAGCAGCTTAGAGGTTGGAGGGGAGCAGTACGTC.

Note on this clone: Other DNA sequences in the same sample also yield this CDR3. This chain connects TRBV7-8 to TRBJ2-1, with D tentatively TRBD2 (6 bases). CDR3 length: 17 amino acids. Deletions cut 3 bases from V and 0 bases from J, with 15 bases between. CDR1 SGHVS and CDR2 FQNEAQ come from the germline V gene. The CDR3 sequence: CASSLGGAGGSYNEQFF. Here the CDR3 DNA reads TGTGCCAGCAGCTTGGGGGGAGCGGGCGGCTCCTACAATGAGCAGTTCTTC.

The rearrangement joins TRBV5-1 to TRBJ2-7; 13 nucleotides line up with TRBD2. V lost 4 bases to trimming and J lost 4 bases; unmatched junction nucleotides: 11. The CDR3 sequence is 17 residues long. The germline gives CDR1 SGHRS, CDR2 YFSETQ. CDR3 sequence (DNA): TGCGCCAGCAGCGCCGGGGGGACTAGCGGGGACGGGTACGAGCAGTACTTC. Its protein is CASSAGGTSGDGYEQYF.

V usage is TRBV11-3 and J usage is TRBJ2-7, with 7 bases matching TRBD1. The CDR3 consists of 13 residues. V dropped 5 bases and J dropped 6; count of bases not matched to a gene: 7. Germline V gives CDR1 SGHNT, CDR2 YENEEA. This CDR3 reads CASSQDRAGEQYV. In DNA form, the CDR3 reads TGTGCCAGCAGCCAAGACAGGGCGGGCGAGCAGTACGTC.

This chain uses TRBV7-9 with TRBJ1-4, with D possibly matching TRBD1 (5 bases). Germline lookup yields CDR1 SEHNR and CDR2 FQNEAQ (reference sequence). This CDR3 comprises 15 residues. Trimming cost V 6 bases and J 4 bases, with 15 bases left between them. The CDR3: CASRPYPQDNEKLFF. In DNA, the CDR3 is TGTGCCAGCAGACCATACCCACAGGATAATGAAAAACTGTTTTTT.

The gene calls are TRBV5-6 and TRBJ2-1, with unresolved D. Deletions cut 0 bases from V and 9 bases from J, with 10 bases between. In germline, CDR1 is SGHDT, CDR2 YYEEEE. This CDR3 is 13 amino acids long. The CDR3: CASSLGPLAEQFF. The CDR3 nucleotides are TGTGCCAGCAGCTTGGGGCCGCTCGCTGAGCAGTTCTTC.